These T cell receptor beta chains were read from a single sample in a study of T cell changes during pregnancy in multiple sclerosis. Libraries were prepared by immunoSEQ multiplex PCR; TCRdb keeps only in-frame clonotypes and omits some of them. The sample has roughly 83,000 clones, about nine tenths seen once. The starting material was PBMCs, obtained in the first trimester of pregnancy. The receptors were sampled from a female donor in good health, serving as a control in a pregnancy study. Some clones in this sample may be carry-over from other donors' samples. The CDR3 runs from the conserved cysteine through the conserved F or W. Each record gives: V gene, CDR3 protein.

>TRBV19
CASTLDGGFSGNTIYF
>TRBV27
CASSPSRVFRAFF
>TRBV14
CASSPETSGRGEQYF
>TRBV5-1
CASSLEAGGGSTQYF
>TRBV30
CAWSPGYSNQPQHF
>TRBV6-5
CASSYGGPGYEQYF
>TRBV7-9
CASSPRIAGYHTDTQYF
>TRBV30
CAQGDREVTEAFF
>TRBV4-1
CASSLLTGEETQYF
>TRBV6-1
CASSARQGGNTEAFF
>TRBV2
CASGGGSGDNEQFF
>TRBV6-5
CASSSEGLQGYYGYTF
>TRBV6-6
CASSYNQFSGELFF
>TRBV7-9
CASSLVSGQNYGYTF
>TRBV4-3
CASSQDLGKSSGANVLTF
>TRBV7-2
CASSSWTGAGGELFF
>TRBV27
CASSLTGPIGNSPLHF
>TRBV7-9
CASSFPTRQVPNYGYTF
>TRBV28
CASSLGTGEGQYF
>TRBV7-9
CASSSGTGGNQPQHF
>TRBV5-1
CASSSGQYGGYTF
>TRBV6-6
CASTSSGGEQYF
>TRBV9
CASSVSTGDNQPQHF
>TRBV5-1
CASSHSGGVYEQYF
>TRBV14
CASSQDLRTEMYEQYF
>TRBV5-1
CASSLEGGISGNTIYF
>TRBV7-2
CASSSIPSGYNEQFF
>TRBV28
CASSRLAGGRTDTQYF
>TRBV6-6
CASSYSGAEAFF
>TRBV6-6
CATRRGLYEQYF
>TRBV5-4
CASSPDYTNIQYF
>TRBV28
CASENTGGVGELFF
>TRBV4-1
CASSQDTGVNTGELFF
>TRBV25-1
CASTSGNQPQHF
>TRBV29-1
CSVSGQSTNIQYF
>TRBV5-5
CASSYRLAGFSYNEQFF
>TRBV15
CATSRDSGQGTDTQYF
>TRBV19
CASSDGLAGAGVSGELFF
>TRBV2
CASSEARAGGLSTDTQYF
>TRBV29-1
CSVEDMLAGGTDTQYF
>TRBV2
CASRDDREKGYTF
>TRBV21-1
CATVGGTGSHEQYF
>TRBV7-9
CASSLRGHGYTF